The clone carrying this T cell receptor beta chain showed up just a few times. Its antigen is undetermined. This specimen belongs to a study of post-analysis software for immune sequencing data. On the study more broadly: Included among the disease courses, which were recorded for the cohort, were relapsing-remitting, secondary progressive and progressive-relapsing multiple sclerosis.

The CDR3 is made up of 16 amino acids. The germline V gene has CDR1 MNHEY and CDR2 SMNVEV (reference sequence). The trim removed 5 bases at V and 4 bases at J, leaving 11 bases unmatched. The study, taken as a whole, reports: Five TRBV segments were significantly more frequent in patients than in controls. TRBV5-6, TRBV5-1 and TRBV20-1 were among these segments. The study found significantly lower normalized Chao1 diversity in multiple sclerosis patients than in controls.

Prepared TCR beta cDNA libraries contained unique molecular identifiers. T cells numbering roughly 0.9 to 11 million gave rise to 500,000 or so cDNA molecules. A single record per CDR3 protein comes from TCRdb applying MiXCR to the PCR reads. The table includes 650,000 to 850,000 distinct CDR3 sequences, around 45% detected once. The receptor was derived from a girl aged 5-17 years with multiple sclerosis. The chain is built from TRBV27 and TRBJ2-3; 8 nucleotides line up with TRBD2. Sample: blood. CDR3 in amino acids: CASSEKRAGVADTQYF. The CDR3 DNA reads TGTGCCAGCAGTGAAAAACGAGCGGGAGTTGCAGATACGCAGTATTTT.